Listed here are 21 T cell receptor beta chains from one sample, sequenced in a study of cytomegalovirus exposure and HLA in healthy donors. PCR employed 60 Vbeta and 13 Jbeta primers. Some clones are missing from TCRdb's copy, which holds only in-frame ones; the method was immunoSEQ multiplex PCR. The sample includes about 120,000 clones, 65% to 90% seen only once; the top ten take 2% to 2.5%. Sequenced input: PBMCs. The receptor source for this set is a woman in her thirties or forties in good health and CMV-seronegative.

CDR3 DNA sequence: TGTGCCACCAGGACAGGGGGTGATACCGGGGAGCTGTTTTTT. This codes for CATRTGGDTGELFF. J is TRBJ2-2 and V is TRBV6-5, with 10 bases fitting TRBD1. J was trimmed by 5 bases and V by 10 bases; bases with no gene match: 7. The CDR3 is 14 residues long. CDR1 is MNHEY and CDR2 is SVGAGI in the germline V gene.

The V call is TRBV6-5, the J call TRBJ2-5; 9 bases line up with TRBD1. The J call may be incorrect, as the DNA end agrees better with TRBJ2-7. The CDR3 consists of 14 residues. Germline CDR1 is MNHEY and CDR2 is SVGAGI. The CDR3 sequence: CASSRQGVFYEQYF. DNA of the CDR3: TGTGCCAGCAGCCGACAGGGGGTCTTCTACGAGCAGTACTTC.

This clone was seen a single time. The DNA of the CDR3 is TGTGCCTGGACCTATGGGCAGCTAGCCAAAAACATTCAGTACTTC. It encodes CAWTYGQLAKNIQYF. This chain uses TRBV30 with TRBJ2-4; no clear D gene. CDR1 and CDR2 (germline): GTSNPN, SVGIG (reference sequence). This CDR3 comprises 15 residues. Trimming took off 4 bases at V and 0 bases at J, with 13 bases between the two ends.

On this clone itself: Other DNA variants within this sample encode the same CDR3. The rearrangement joins TRBV27 to TRBJ2-3, with D perhaps matching TRBD1 (5 bases). Germline V gives CDR1 MNHEY, CDR2 SMNVEV (reference sequence). V lost 6 bases and J 0 bases, leaving 10 bases between the germline ends. This CDR3 has 14 residues. The CDR3 region has the DNA TGTGCCAGCAGCTTAGGACAAAGCACAGATACGCAGTATTTT. Translation: CASSLGQSTDTQYF.

The rearrangement uses TRBV30 and TRBJ2-2, with TRBD1 identical over 7 bases. CDR1 is GTSNPN and CDR2 is SVGIG in the germline V gene (reference sequence). The CDR3 is 13 residues long. V lost 7 bases and J lost 2; bases outside the gene matches: 4. CDR3 amino acids: CASGQANTGELFF. The CDR3 DNA follows: TGTGCCTCCGGACAGGCAAACACCGGGGAGCTGTTTTTT.

This clone was observed a handful of times. The J gene is TRBJ1-1, the V gene TRBV13, with D hard to call. Germline lookup yields CDR1 PRHDT and CDR2 FYEKMQ (reference sequence). Trimming cost V 6 bases and J 1 base, with 18 bases left between them. CDR3 length: 16 residues. The CDR3 DNA follows: TGTGCCAGCAGTGAAGCTCGGTTGCAGGCGAACACTGAAGCTTTCTTT. Its translation: CASSEARLQANTEAFF.

The V and J genes are TRBV4-1 and TRBJ2-4, with D perhaps matching TRBD2 (6 bases). Germline CDR1 MGHRA, CDR2 YSYEKL. The CDR3 is 15 amino acids. The V end lost 1 base, the J end lost 3 bases, and 10 bases lay between the germline ends. The CDR3 loop is CASSQVWGGKNIQYF. The CDR3 nucleotides read TGCGCCAGCAGCCAAGTTTGGGGAGGCAAAAACATTCAGTACTTC.

This chain connects TRBV19 to TRBJ2-5; possibly TRBD1 for D (5 bases). Germline-derived CDR1 and CDR2 are LNHDA and SQIVND (reference sequence). The CDR3 loop spans 12 amino acids. The V gene lost 3 bases and the J gene lost 3 bases, with 5 bases spanning the gap. The CDR3 spells CASSIREETQYF. CDR3 DNA sequence: TGTGCCAGTAGTATCAGGGAAGAGACCCAGTACTTC.

The V and J genes are TRBV15 and TRBJ1-2, with TRBD1 as a possible D gene (6 bases). CDR3 length: 12 residues. Deletions cut 5 bases from V and 2 bases from J, with 6 bases between. Germline-derived CDR1 and CDR2 are LNHNV and YYDKDF (reference sequence). In nucleotides, the CDR3 is TGTGCCACCAGCCAGGGGAACTATGGCTACACCTTC. Amino acids: CATSQGNYGYTF.

This clone turned up a few times. The rearrangement joins TRBV30 to TRBJ1-4, with TRBD1 matching 8 bases. This CDR3 has 13 amino acids. Per germline, CDR1 GTSNPN and CDR2 SVGIG (reference sequence). Trimming cost V 8 bases and J 7 bases; bases outside gene matches: 9. This chain's CDR3 is CALSRTGPEKLFF. DNA of the CDR3: TGTGCCCTATCCCGGACAGGGCCTGAAAAACTGTTTTTT. Drawing the rest from reference TRBV30 and TRBJ1-4, the complete variable domain is SQTIHQWPATLVQPVGSPLSLECTVEGTSNPNLYWYRQAAGRGLQLLFYSVGIGQISSEVPQNLSASRPQDRQFILSSKKLLLSDSGFYLCALSRTGPEKLFFGSGTQLSVL.

The J gene is TRBJ1-5, the V gene TRBV4-1; D is unclear. Germline lookup yields CDR1 MGHRA and CDR2 YSYEKL. V dropped 1 base and J dropped 3 bases, with 10 bases sitting between them. This CDR3 contains 15 residues. DNA for the CDR3: TGCGCCAGCAGCCAAGGTTTGCAGGCCAATCAGCCCCAGCATTTT. Amino acid sequence: CASSQGLQANQPQHF.

This chain joins TRBV13 and TRBJ2-1, with a possible D match to TRBD1 (6 bases). Germline-derived CDR1 and CDR2 are PRHDT and FYEKMQ (reference sequence). V was cut by 8 bases and J by 1 base, with 15 bases left in between. The CDR3 is made up of 15 amino acids. In DNA, the CDR3 is TGTGCCAGCCTCCTACAGGGATGGTCCTACAATGAGCAGTTCTTC. Amino acid sequence: CASLLQGWSYNEQFF.

This chain links TRBV7-2 with TRBJ2-1; possible D gene TRBD1, 5 bases. The CDR3 runs 15 residues. The germline gives CDR1 SGHTA, CDR2 FQGNSA. V shed 5 bases and J shed 6 bases, with 17 bases lying between them. CDR3 DNA: TGTGCCAGCAGCCGGCAGGGCGGAGCTTTCAATGAGCAGTTCTTC. Translated, it gives CASSRQGGAFNEQFF.

The chain joins TRBV7-2 to TRBJ2-7; TRBD1 is a possible D gene (5 bases). This CDR3 has 12 amino acids. Germline V gene lookup returns CDR1 SGHTA and CDR2 FQGNSA. V shed 4 bases and J shed 5 bases, with 9 bases lying between them. CDR3 DNA: TGTGCCAGCAGCTCCCCAGGGAACGAGCAGTACTTC. Protein sequence: CASSSPGNEQYF. The full variable domain, with the rest looked up from reference TRBV7-2 and TRBJ2-7, is GAGVSQSPSNKVTEKGKDVELRCDPISGHTALYWYRQSLGQGLEFLIYFQGNSAPDKSGLPSDRFSAERTGGSVSTLTIQRTQQEDSAVYLCASSSPGNEQYFGPGTRLTVT.

The table lists this clone with a few counts. The chain carries TRBV19 and TRBJ2-1; 10 positions match TRBD1. The trim removed 4 bases at V and 8 bases at J, leaving 8 bases unmatched. Germline V gene lookup returns CDR1 LNHDA and CDR2 SQIVND (reference sequence). This CDR3 is 15 amino acids long. DNA for the CDR3: TGTGCCAGTAGTAAGGACAGGGGGATTGAAGATGAGCAGTTCTTC. Protein sequence: CASSKDRGIEDEQFF.

The rearrangement uses TRBV7-9 and TRBJ2-1; D call uncertain. Germline lookup yields CDR1 SEHNR and CDR2 FQNEAQ (reference sequence). The CDR3 runs to 11 residues. V was cut by 3 bases and J by 7 bases, with 4 bases left in between. Here the CDR3 DNA reads TGTGCCAGCAGCTTTCAGAATGAGCAGTTCTTC. It codes for CASSFQNEQFF.

V usage is TRBV5-1 and J usage is TRBJ2-1, with 7 bases aligning to TRBD1. Germline lookup yields CDR1 SGHRS and CDR2 YFSETQ. The CDR3 consists of 14 residues. V gave up 0 bases and J gave up 4 bases; unmatched junction bases: 1. Here the CDR3 DNA reads TGCGCCAGCAGCTTGGACAGGGGATACAATGAGCAGTTCTTC. It yields the protein CASSLDRGYNEQFF.

This clone appeared a few times. V usage is TRBV6-1 and J usage is TRBJ1-1; 7 nucleotides align to TRBD1. Germline trimming cut 4 bases from V and 0 bases from J; bases unmatched to any gene: 5. This CDR3 comprises 15 residues. Germline-derived CDR1 and CDR2 are MNHNS and SASEGT. The CDR3 coding sequence is TGTGCCAGCAGTGCCTCCGGGACAGTGAACACTGAAGCTTTCTTT. Translated: CASSASGTVNTEAFF.

The rearrangement joins TRBV5-1 to TRBJ2-7; the match to TRBD2 covers 7 bases. The V segment lost 4 bases and the J segment 0 bases; nucleotides outside the gene matches: 1. This CDR3 spans 13 amino acids. Germline values: CDR1 SGHRS, CDR2 YFSETQ. This CDR3 is CASSSGASYEQYF. In DNA, the CDR3 is TGCGCCAGCAGCAGCGGGGCCTCCTACGAGCAGTACTTC.

The chain recombines TRBV30 with TRBJ1-1; TRBD1 matches 9 bases. The CDR3 length is 14 residues. The junction had 4 bases not matched to a gene; V was cut back by 4 bases and J by 1 base. The germline CDR1 and CDR2 sequences are GTSNPN and SVGIG (reference sequence). The CDR3 sequence is CAWTEGQGNTEAFF. Written as DNA, the CDR3 is TGTGCCTGGACCGAGGGACAGGGGAACACTGAAGCTTTCTTT.

J is TRBJ1-5 and V is TRBV7-2, with D possibly matching TRBD1 (5 bases). The V end was cut by 0 bases, the J end by 2 bases, with 8 bases between. Germline values: CDR1 SGHTA, CDR2 FQGNSA. The CDR3 covers 15 residues. The CDR3: CASSLARGGNQPQHF. The CDR3, as DNA: TGTGCCAGCAGCTTAGCGCGGGGGGGCAATCAGCCCCAGCATTTT.